These 29 T cell receptor beta chains share one sample of origin, sequenced in a study of blood T cells in healthy people across ages. A sample-barcoded 5' primer and a J-beta primer mix were used in a second PCR of about 6 to 12 cycles. TCRdb processed the 5' RACE reads anew with MiXCR; each CDR3 protein has one entry. The data show some 800,000 distinct CDR3 sequences, about 42% seen once. Sequenced material: blood. The source of these receptors is a man aged 55 to 69 in good health.

This chain links TRBV12-3 or TRBV12-4 with TRBJ1-5; TRBD1 matches 8 bases. CDR3 length: 14 amino acids. V lost 5 bases and J lost 3; bases outside the gene matches: 3. The CDR3 spells CASSAGGYNQPQHF. The DNA for the CDR3 is TGTGCCAGCAGTGCAGGGGGCTACAATCAGCCCCAGCATTTT.

The chain couples TRBV4-1 to TRBJ2-3; the D gene is possibly TRBD2 (5 bases). This CDR3 has 16 residues. CDR1 and CDR2 (germline): MGHRA, YSYEKL. V lost 8 bases and J 1 base, leaving 19 bases between the germline ends. Written as DNA, the CDR3 is TGCGCCAGCCGGGCCGTCCCAGCGGTCGGCACAGATACGCAGTATTTT. Its protein product is CASRAVPAVGTDTQYF.

The gene calls are TRBV20-1 and TRBJ1-2, with D perhaps TRBD1 (5 bases). Trimming left V 1 base short and J 10 bases short, with 19 bases between. The CDR3 extends over 14 amino acids. Germline loops: CDR1 DFQATT, CDR2 SNEGSKA (reference sequence). The CDR3 region is CSARAELGSRAYTF. CDR3 DNA: TGCAGTGCTAGAGCAGAGTTGGGGTCCAGGGCCTACACCTTC.

The rearrangement links TRBV10-2 to TRBJ2-7; D ambiguous. The CDR3 is made up of 12 amino acids. CDR1 is WSHSY, CDR2 SAAADI, per germline. The V and J ends lost 2 bases and 4 bases respectively, with 6 bases between them. Here the CDR3 DNA reads TGCGCCAGCAGTGAGATCCAGTACGAGCAGTACTTC. Amino acids: CASSEIQYEQYF.

This chain links TRBV5-4 with TRBJ2-7, with 7 bases that match TRBD2. This CDR3 comprises 13 residues. Germline CDR1 reads SGHNT; CDR2 reads YYREEE (reference sequence). V was pared by 6 bases and J by 4 bases, with 7 bases of the junction left unmatched. CDR3 sequence (DNA): TGTGCCAGCAAACCTAGCGGCGCTTACGAGCAGTACTTC. Translating it yields CASKPSGAYEQYF.

The chain is built from TRBV6-1 and TRBJ2-7; D not resolved. This CDR3 is built from 13 residues. Germline CDR1 is MNHNS and CDR2 is SASEGT. V dropped 4 bases and J dropped 3 bases, with 10 bases sitting between them. The CDR3 region is CASSGERVYEQYF. CDR3 nucleotides: TGTGCCAGCAGTGGGGAAAGGGTCTACGAGCAGTACTTC.

V gene TRBV18 combines with J gene TRBJ2-3, with 9 nucleotides matching TRBD1. The CDR3 covers 16 residues. The V gene end was trimmed by 3 bases and the J gene end by 3 bases; junction bases not matched to a gene: 7. Germline CDR1 reads KGHSH; CDR2 reads LQKENI. The CDR3 DNA sequence: TGTGCCAGCTCACCCCCGGGACAGGGTGTAACAGATACGCAGTATTTT. Translating it yields CASSPPGQGVTDTQYF. Together with reference TRBV18 and TRBJ2-3, the CDR3 gives the full variable domain: NAGVMQNPRHLVRRRGQEARLRCSPMKGHSHVYWYRQLPEEGLKFMVYLQKENIIDESGMPKERFSAEFPKEGPSILRIQQVVRGDSAAYFCASSPPGQGVTDTQYFGPGTRLTVL.

This clonotype was found a few times. The genes are TRBV7-2 and TRBJ2-3; 7 nucleotides line up with TRBD1. The germline gives CDR1 SGHTA, CDR2 FQGNSA. The length of the CDR3 is 14 residues. J gave up 6 bases and V 4 bases, and 7 bases lay outside the gene matches. The CDR3 here is CASSSQTGPDTQYF. Written as DNA, the CDR3 is TGTGCCAGCAGCTCGCAGACAGGGCCTGATACGCAGTATTTT.

The rearrangement joins TRBV7-6 to TRBJ1-2; no clear D gene. V gave up 1 base and J gave up 4 bases, with 10 bases separating them. The length of the CDR3 is 14 residues. The germline gives CDR1 SGHVS, CDR2 FNYEAQ. The CDR3 loop reads CASSLDAGSYGYTF. CDR3 DNA sequence: TGTGCCAGCAGCTTAGATGCAGGAAGCTATGGCTACACCTTC.

Of note for this clonotype: Its ends do not fully match the called genes, so a read error is possible. The chain combines TRBV27 with TRBJ2-1; maybe TRBD1 (7 bases). This CDR3 spans 17 amino acids. Germline V gene sequence: CDR1 MNHEY, CDR2 SMNVEV (reference sequence). CDR3 in amino acids: CASSLDRLGQDYKEQFF. The CDR3 nucleotides are TGTGCCAGCAGCCTAGACAGACTAGGACAGGACTACAAGGAGCAGTTCTTC.

The genes are TRBV6-2 or TRBV6-3 and TRBJ2-5; D may correspond to TRBD1 or TRBD2 (5 bases each). This CDR3 contains 14 residues. Trimming cost V 7 bases and J 2 bases, with 14 bases left between them. CDR1 and CDR2 (germline): MNHEY, SVGEGT. CDR3 in DNA: TGTGCCAGCAATGAACCGGGACGGCAAGAGACCCAGTACTTC. It translates to CASNEPGRQETQYF.

This clonotype was detected only a few times. The gene calls are TRBV12-3 or TRBV12-4 and TRBJ2-7; TRBD1 aligns across 8 bases. J lost 0 bases, V lost 5 bases, and 6 bases had no gene match. The CDR3 length is 15 residues. The CDR3 protein is CASSPGQGHSYEQYF. CDR3 nucleotides: TGTGCCAGCAGTCCCGGACAGGGCCACTCCTACGAGCAGTACTTC.

The CDR3 DNA follows: TGTGCCAGCAGCTGGAGCGGGCCAGATACGCAGTATTTT. It codes for CASSWSGPDTQYF. The rearrangement links TRBV7-2 to TRBJ2-3, with a tentative D call TRBD2 (6 bases). The CDR3 covers 13 residues. V lost 4 bases and J 4 bases, leaving 9 bases between the germline ends. Germline V gene data show CDR1 as SGHTA and CDR2 as FQGNSA.

The CDR3, as DNA: TGTGCCAGCAGCTTCTGGAGAGATCTCTACAATGAGCAGTTCTTC. This encodes CASSFWRDLYNEQFF. The rearrangement uses TRBV5-8 and TRBJ2-1; the D is unclear. The CDR3 extends over 15 amino acids. Germline V lookup: CDR1 SGHTS, CDR2 YDEGEE. Trimming cost V 2 bases and J 3 bases, with 12 bases left between them.

The sample holds a few counts of this clonotype. The rearrangement joins TRBV7-9 to TRBJ2-1; D gene ambiguous. The V end lost 4 bases, the J end lost 5 bases, and 12 bases lay between the germline ends. The CDR3 totals 14 residues. Germline lookup yields CDR1 SEHNR and CDR2 FQNEAQ (reference sequence). DNA for the CDR3: TGTGCCAGCAGCTCCTACCCGAGTGACAATGAGCAGTTCTTC. Its translation: CASSSYPSDNEQFF.

Ten or more counts support this clonotype. The chain recombines TRBV7-9 with TRBJ2-7; TRBD2 agrees at 8 bases. The CDR3 covers 14 residues. Germline assignment: CDR1 SEHNR and CDR2 FQNEAQ (reference sequence). Trimming removed 1 base from V and 2 bases from J; junction bases left unmatched: 1. The CDR3 protein is CASSLDGGAYEQYF. Here the CDR3 DNA reads TGTGCCAGCAGCTTAGACGGGGGGGCCTACGAGCAGTACTTC.

The J gene is TRBJ1-2, the V gene TRBV19; no clear D gene. Trimming pared 0 bases from V and 8 bases from J, leaving 13 bases between. This CDR3 is 14 amino acids long. CDR1 and CDR2 from the germline V gene are LNHDA and SQIVND (reference sequence). In DNA, the CDR3 is TGTGCCAGTAGTATAGATCGGCCTCCGGGAGGCTACACCTTC. This sequence encodes CASSIDRPPGGYTF.

The chain recombines TRBV6-2 or TRBV6-3 with TRBJ2-4; maybe TRBD1 (5 bases). The J call may be in error: the DNA end matches TRBJ2-7 better. The CDR3 consists of 17 residues. Germline V gene sequence: CDR1 MNHEY, CDR2 SVGEGT. This CDR3 reads CASSYVGQTLLSREQYF. CDR3 sequence (DNA): TGTGCCAGCAGTTACGTGGGGCAGACCTTGCTGAGCCGCGAGCAGTACTTC.

The chain recombines TRBV28 with TRBJ2-1, with 8 bases lining up with TRBD2. This CDR3 region has 15 residues. V shed 5 bases, J shed 2 bases, and the junction held 5 bases outside the gene matches. CDR1 is MDHEN, CDR2 SYDVKM, per germline. The CDR3 region has the DNA TGTGCCAGCAGTCCGGGGGGGAACCCCTACAATGAGCAGTTCTTC. This sequence encodes CASSPGGNPYNEQFF.

The rearrangement uses TRBV7-9 and TRBJ1-2, with 10 nucleotides matching TRBD1. CDR3 length: 19 residues. V dropped 4 bases and J dropped 4; count of bases not matched to a gene: 18. Germline V lookup: CDR1 SEHNR, CDR2 FQNEAQ (reference sequence). The CDR3 here is CASSYGFWTGGESLYGYTF. The CDR3, as DNA: TGTGCCAGCAGCTATGGTTTTTGGACAGGGGGAGAATCGCTCTATGGCTACACCTTC.

This clonotype occurred a few times. The chain joins TRBV7-2 to TRBJ2-4, with 9 bases that match TRBD1. The end of the DNA aligns better with TRBJ2-7, so the J call may be wrong. This CDR3 contains 16 residues. Germline V gene data show CDR1 as SGHTA and CDR2 as FQGNSA. For the CDR3, the DNA is TGTGCCAGCAGCCCTCCCTGGACAGGGGAGGATTACGAGCAGTACTTC. Its translation is CASSPPWTGEDYEQYF.

This clonotype was detected once. This chain connects TRBV5-6 to TRBJ1-3; D is ambiguous. CDR3 length equals 14 residues. Trimming stripped 1 base from V and 0 bases from J, with 5 bases between. The germline gives CDR1 SGHDT, CDR2 YYEEEE. The CDR3 loop reads CASSLTYSGNTIYF. For the CDR3, the DNA is TGTGCCAGCAGCTTGACCTACTCTGGAAACACCATATATTTT.

The chain recombines TRBV20-1 with TRBJ2-7, with D tentatively TRBD2 (6 bases). CDR3 length equals 13 residues. The germline CDR1 and CDR2 sequences are DFQATT and SNEGSKA (reference sequence). CDR3 sequence reads: CRGEGGGPYEQYF. In nucleotides, the CDR3 is TGCAGGGGGGAAGGAGGAGGGCCCTACGAGCAGTACTTC.

The V and J genes are TRBV7-3 and TRBJ2-1; no reliable D call. CDR1 is SGHTA and CDR2 is FQGTGA in the germline V gene. Trimming pared 4 bases from V and 3 bases from J, leaving 7 bases between. The CDR3 totals 13 residues. CDR3 sequence: CASSSDFYNEQFF. CDR3 nucleotides: TGTGCCAGCAGCTCCGACTTCTACAATGAGCAGTTCTTC.

The genes are TRBV12-3 or TRBV12-4 and TRBJ1-2; 7 bases fit TRBD1. Trimming at V came to 2 bases and at J to 8 bases, leaving 14 bases not matched to a gene. This CDR3 contains 16 residues. CDR3 nucleotide sequence: TGTGCCAGCAGTTTAAGGTCCGGGACAGCATATTCAGGCTACACCTTC. Translated: CASSLRSGTAYSGYTF.

In its sample, this clonotype was seen a few times. The V call is TRBV25-1, the J call TRBJ2-3, with 8 bases aligning to TRBD1. Germline loops: CDR1 MGHDK, CDR2 SYGVNS. V was pared by 5 bases and J by 7 bases, with 8 bases of the junction left unmatched. The CDR3 consists of 14 residues. The CDR3: CASSLSTGAHTQYF. In DNA form, the CDR3 reads TGTGCCAGCAGTCTATCGACAGGGGCACATACGCAGTATTTT.

This chain uses TRBV24-1 with TRBJ2-1; 10 bases are a match to TRBD2. CDR3 length: 17 residues. Germline V gene data show CDR1 as KGHDR and CDR2 as SFDVKD. The trim removed 4 bases at V and 4 bases at J, leaving 9 bases unmatched. The CDR3 spells CATSDSSGTSDYNEQFF. CDR3 nucleotides: TGTGCCACCAGTGACTCGTCCGGGACTAGCGATTACAATGAGCAGTTCTTC.

In this sample, this clonotype turned up a few times. CDR3 bases: TGCAGTGCTAGAGATGGGACAGGGCGCCAAGAGACCCAGTACTTC. Its protein product is CSARDGTGRQETQYF. The rearrangement joins TRBV20-1 to TRBJ2-5, with TRBD1 matching over 9 bases. Trimming cost V 0 bases and J 1 base; bases outside gene matches: 3. CDR1 and CDR2 (germline): DFQATT, SNEGSKA (reference sequence). CDR3 size: 15 residues.

This clonotype was seen a handful of times. This chain links TRBV4-3 with TRBJ2-7; 9 bases fit TRBD1. This CDR3 region has 15 residues. CDR1 is LGHNA, CDR2 YSLEER, per germline. V was clipped by 0 bases and J by 8 bases; unmatched bases: 8. CDR3 loop: CASSQDDQQGAKQYF. CDR3 DNA sequence: TGCGCCAGCAGCCAAGATGACCAACAGGGGGCGAAGCAGTACTTC.